What follows describes a single T cell receptor (beta chain). Its antigen is unidentified. The sample originates from a study of blood T cells in healthy people across ages. Whole-study results and caveats: One million T cells yielded diversity estimates that were considered underestimates. Long-lived donors had more naive CD4+ cells and higher diversity than aged donors.

Alongside a J-beta primer mix, a sample-barcoded 5' primer served in a second PCR lasting roughly 6 to 12 cycles. Through a template-switch adaptor with 12 random nucleotides, each cDNA molecule received a tag. TCRdb analysed the 5' RACE reads with MiXCR anew, one entry per CDR3 protein. Found here are some 750,000 distinct CDR3 sequences, over 20% of them singletons; the top ten hold about 22%. Sequenced: blood. The clonotype originates from a man between 70 and 80 years old in good health.

The CDR3 loop is CSVEVDNHEKLFF. CDR3 sequence (DNA): TGCAGCGTTGAGGTAGACAATCATGAAAAACTGTTTTTT. The chain carries TRBV29-1 and TRBJ1-4; no firm D call. V was trimmed by 3 bases and J by 6 bases, leaving 11 bases between them. CDR1 and CDR2 (germline): SQVTM, ANQGSEA. The CDR3 loop spans 13 amino acids.